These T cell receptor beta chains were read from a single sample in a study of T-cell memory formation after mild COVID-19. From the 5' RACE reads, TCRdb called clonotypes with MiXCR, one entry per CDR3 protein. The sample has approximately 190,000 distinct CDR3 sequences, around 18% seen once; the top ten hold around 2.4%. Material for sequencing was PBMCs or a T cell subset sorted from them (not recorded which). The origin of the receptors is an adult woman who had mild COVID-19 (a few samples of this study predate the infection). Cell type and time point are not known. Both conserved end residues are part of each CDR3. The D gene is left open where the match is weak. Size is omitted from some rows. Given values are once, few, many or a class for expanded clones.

CDR3nt: TGTGCCAGCAGTATCCTCGGGGAGCTGTTTTTT
CDR3aa: CASSILGELFF
j_gene: TRBJ2-2
len: 11
v_gene: TRBV12-3/TRBV12-4
d_gene: .
abundance: .

CDR3nt: TGTGCCAGCAGCTTAAGCAGGCAGGACGATGGCTACACCTTC
CDR3aa: CASSLSRQDDGYTF
j_gene: TRBJ1-2
len: 14
v_gene: TRBV7-9
d_gene: .
abundance: .

CDR3nt: TGTGCCAGCAGTTTAGTTGGGGGCAGGGATGAGCAGTTCTTC
CDR3aa: CASSLVGGRDEQFF
j_gene: TRBJ2-1
len: 14
v_gene: TRBV12-3/TRBV12-4
d_gene: .
abundance: .

CDR3nt: TGTGCCAGCAACGTGAGAGACACCGGGGAGCTGTTTTTT
CDR3aa: CASNVRDTGELFF
j_gene: TRBJ2-2
len: 13
v_gene: TRBV2
d_gene: .
abundance: few

CDR3nt: TGCAGTGCCCACAGCCACGGGACATCTTCTAGCGGGAAGTACAATGAGCAGTTCTTC
CDR3aa: CSAHSHGTSSSGKYNEQFF
j_gene: TRBJ2-1
len: 19
v_gene: TRBV20-1
d_gene: TRBD2
abundance: many

CDR3nt: TGCAGCGTGCTGACTAGTATCAATGAGCAGTTCTTC
CDR3aa: CSVLTSINEQFF
j_gene: TRBJ2-1
len: 12
v_gene: TRBV29-1
d_gene: .
abundance: few

CDR3nt: TGTGACAGCAGCGCCGGAAGCGGGACAGGGAAAGAGGCCCAGCATTTT
CDR3aa: CDSSAGSGTGKEAQHF
j_gene: TRBJ1-5
len: 16
v_gene: TRBV12-3/TRBV12-4
d_gene: TRBD1
abundance: .

CDR3nt: TGTGCCACCAGTGATTTGCAAGGTAGTAGCAAGAACGCCGGGGAGCTGTTTTTT
CDR3aa: CATSDLQGSSKNAGELFF
j_gene: TRBJ2-2
len: 18
v_gene: TRBV24-1
d_gene: .
abundance: many

CDR3nt: TGTGCCAGCGGGTGGACAGACAATCAGCCCCAGCATTTT
CDR3aa: CASGWTDNQPQHF
j_gene: TRBJ1-5
len: 13
v_gene: TRBV12-3/TRBV12-4
d_gene: .
abundance: .

CDR3nt: TGCGCCAGCAGCCAAAGTACTAGCGGATCCTTTGGGACGCAGTATTTT
CDR3aa: CASSQSTSGSFGTQYF
j_gene: TRBJ2-3
len: 16
v_gene: TRBV4-1
d_gene: TRBD2
abundance: few

CDR3nt: TGTGCTAGCAGCCCCTCTTTGGTGTCCTACGAGCAGTACTTC
CDR3aa: CASSPSLVSYEQYF
j_gene: TRBJ2-7
len: 14
v_gene: TRBV7-7
d_gene: .
abundance: .

CDR3nt: TGTGCCAGTAGTACCCGGGACAGGGGTAACTATGGCTACACCTTC
CDR3aa: CASSTRDRGNYGYTF
j_gene: TRBJ1-2
len: 15
v_gene: TRBV19
d_gene: TRBD1
abundance: .

CDR3nt: TGTGCCAGCTCACCACCGACAGGGTTCGAGCAGTACTTC
CDR3aa: CASSPPTGFEQYF
j_gene: TRBJ2-7
len: 13
v_gene: TRBV18
d_gene: TRBD1
abundance: few

CDR3nt: TGTGCCAGCAGTTACGAGACAGCCCGGAACACTGAAGCTTTCTTT
CDR3aa: CASSYETARNTEAFF
j_gene: TRBJ1-1
len: 15
v_gene: TRBV6-5
d_gene: .
abundance: few

CDR3nt: TGCAGTGCTAGAGACGTTTGGACAGGCGTCTACGAGCAGTACTTC
CDR3aa: CSARDVWTGVYEQYF
j_gene: TRBJ2-7
len: 15
v_gene: TRBV20-1
d_gene: TRBD1
abundance: many

CDR3nt: TGCAGTATACAGGGGGCACTGGAGCAGTACTTC
CDR3aa: CSIQGALEQYF
j_gene: TRBJ2-7
len: 11
v_gene: TRBV20-1
d_gene: TRBD1
abundance: few

CDR3nt: TGTGCCAGCCTTAGCGGGAGGGCCGCGGAGACCCAGTACTTC
CDR3aa: CASLSGRAAETQYF
j_gene: TRBJ2-5
len: 14
v_gene: TRBV12-3/TRBV12-4
d_gene: TRBD2
abundance: .

CDR3nt: TGTGCCAGCAGTCTGGGGCCGTACCGGGACTTC
CDR3aa: CASSLGPYRDF
j_gene: TRBJ1-2
len: 11
v_gene: TRBV5-6
d_gene: .
abundance: .

CDR3nt: TGCAGTGCTAGAGGGTGGGAGACTAGCGGGGGTGAGACCCAGTACTTC
CDR3aa: CSARGWETSGGETQYF
j_gene: TRBJ2-5
len: 16
v_gene: TRBV20-1
d_gene: TRBD2
abundance: .

CDR3nt: TGTGCCACGGGGGCAGGGATGCACTATGGCTACACCTTC
CDR3aa: CATGAGMHYGYTF
j_gene: TRBJ1-2
len: 13
v_gene: TRBV2
d_gene: .
abundance: few

CDR3nt: TGTGCCACCAGTGATTTCCGGACAGGCACAGATACGCAGTATTTT
CDR3aa: CATSDFRTGTDTQYF
j_gene: TRBJ2-3
len: 15
v_gene: TRBV24-1
d_gene: .
abundance: few

CDR3nt: TGTGCCAGCAGCTATTTCAGCGGGATGGATGAGCAGTTCTTC
CDR3aa: CASSYFSGMDEQFF
j_gene: TRBJ2-1
len: 14
v_gene: TRBV11-3
d_gene: TRBD2
abundance: many

CDR3nt: TGCGCCAGCAGCCAAGTCCATGGGTATGGCTACACCTTC
CDR3aa: CASSQVHGYGYTF
j_gene: TRBJ1-2
len: 13
v_gene: TRBV4-3
d_gene: .
abundance: few

CDR3nt: TGTGCCAGCAGCCCCGGGACAATCGATCAGCCCCAGCATTTT
CDR3aa: CASSPGTIDQPQHF
j_gene: TRBJ1-5
len: 14
v_gene: TRBV9
d_gene: .
abundance: .

CDR3nt: TGTGCCAGCCGGATGGACCGGAACACTGAAGCTTTCTTT
CDR3aa: CASRMDRNTEAFF
j_gene: TRBJ1-1
len: 13
v_gene: TRBV7-9
d_gene: .
abundance: .

CDR3nt: TGTGCCAGCAGCTCCTGGGACAGGGGGGACTATGGCTACACCTTC
CDR3aa: CASSSWDRGDYGYTF
j_gene: TRBJ1-2
len: 15
v_gene: TRBV7-2
d_gene: TRBD1
abundance: few

CDR3nt: TGTGCCATCAGAGGGGGGTCCGGGGCTAACTATGGCTACACCTTC
CDR3aa: CAIRGGSGANYGYTF
j_gene: TRBJ1-2
len: 15
v_gene: TRBV10-3
d_gene: .
abundance: .

CDR3nt: TGTGCCACCAGCAGATCGCGGGAGGACTACAATGAGCAGTTCTTC
CDR3aa: CATSRSREDYNEQFF
j_gene: TRBJ2-1
len: 15
v_gene: TRBV15
d_gene: TRBD2
abundance: few

CDR3nt: TGTGCCAGCAGGTTCACGTCCAGCGGGATTCCAGATACGCAGTATTTT
CDR3aa: CASRFTSSGIPDTQYF
j_gene: TRBJ2-3
len: 16
v_gene: TRBV7-6
d_gene: TRBD2
abundance: few

CDR3nt: TGTGCCAGCAGCCCCCCGGGGGGTGTGAATGAAAAACTGTTTTTT
CDR3aa: CASSPPGGVNEKLFF
j_gene: TRBJ1-4
len: 15
v_gene: TRBV7-2
d_gene: .
abundance: .

CDR3nt: TGTGCCAGCAGTTCCACAGGGGGAGAGCAGTACTTC
CDR3aa: CASSSTGGEQYF
j_gene: TRBJ2-7
len: 12
v_gene: TRBV6-5
d_gene: TRBD1
abundance: few

CDR3nt: TGTGCCAGCAGCCCCCGGGACATCCCTAATGAAAAACTGTTTTTT
CDR3aa: CASSPRDIPNEKLFF
j_gene: TRBJ1-4
len: 15
v_gene: TRBV7-9
d_gene: .
abundance: .

CDR3nt: TGCGCCAGCAGCGCGGGACTAGCGGGAGGTGCGACCCAGTACTTC
CDR3aa: CASSAGLAGGATQYF
j_gene: TRBJ2-5
len: 15
v_gene: TRBV5-1
d_gene: TRBD2
abundance: few

CDR3nt: TGTGCCAGCAGCCCCCCCGCAGATACGCAGTATTTT
CDR3aa: CASSPPADTQYF
j_gene: TRBJ2-3
len: 12
v_gene: TRBV11-3
d_gene: .
abundance: few

CDR3nt: TGCGCCAGCAGCTTAGGCGGGAGCGGGAATGAGCAGTTCTTC
CDR3aa: CASSLGGSGNEQFF
j_gene: TRBJ2-1
len: 14
v_gene: TRBV5-1
d_gene: TRBD2
abundance: .

CDR3nt: TGTGCCAGCGGGCGAGGGTATAATTCACCCCTCCACTTT
CDR3aa: CASGRGYNSPLHF
j_gene: TRBJ1-6
len: 13
v_gene: TRBV2
d_gene: .
abundance: .

CDR3nt: TGTGCCAGCAACGCTGGGGACGACTCTGGAAACACCATATATTTT
CDR3aa: CASNAGDDSGNTIYF
j_gene: TRBJ1-3
len: 15
v_gene: TRBV9
d_gene: .
abundance: many

CDR3nt: TGTGCCAGCAGCGTAGCTCATCGAGAGACCCAGTACTTC
CDR3aa: CASSVAHRETQYF
j_gene: TRBJ2-5
len: 13
v_gene: TRBV9
d_gene: .
abundance: .

CDR3nt: TGTGCCTGGAGCCGCGGGCGCGAGCAGTACTTC
CDR3aa: CAWSRGREQYF
j_gene: TRBJ2-7
len: 11
v_gene: TRBV30
d_gene: .
abundance: few

CDR3nt: TGTGCCAGCAGCCAAGAACTTAGGTCGGCGGGTGCAGATACGCAGTATTTT
CDR3aa: CASSQELRSAGADTQYF
j_gene: TRBJ2-3
len: 17
v_gene: TRBV4-2
d_gene: .
abundance: few

CDR3nt: TGCAGTGCTGCGAAGGGGGACCTTACTAACTATGGCTACACCTTC
CDR3aa: CSAAKGDLTNYGYTF
j_gene: TRBJ1-2
len: 15
v_gene: TRBV20-1
d_gene: .
abundance: .

CDR3nt: TGTGCCAGCAGCCCCGGACAGGGTTGGTATGGCTACACCTTC
CDR3aa: CASSPGQGWYGYTF
j_gene: TRBJ1-2
len: 14
v_gene: TRBV7-2
d_gene: TRBD1
abundance: few

CDR3nt: TGTGCCATCAGTGAGTCGACAGCCGAGCAGTACTTC
CDR3aa: CAISESTAEQYF
j_gene: TRBJ2-7
len: 12
v_gene: TRBV10-3
d_gene: .
abundance: .

CDR3nt: TGCAGCGTCACTCGGGACGGTCTCCAAGAGACCCAGTACTTC
CDR3aa: CSVTRDGLQETQYF
j_gene: TRBJ2-5
len: 14
v_gene: TRBV29-1
d_gene: .
abundance: .

CDR3nt: TGTGCCAGCAGCATACGGGATCTAGCGGGAGGTCCCTACGAGCAGTACTTC
CDR3aa: CASSIRDLAGGPYEQYF
j_gene: TRBJ2-7
len: 17
v_gene: TRBV7-2
d_gene: TRBD2
abundance: .

CDR3nt: TGTGCCTGCCGAGGTTTGCGGACCTACAATGAGCAGTTCTTC
CDR3aa: CACRGLRTYNEQFF
j_gene: TRBJ2-1
len: 14
v_gene: TRBV30
d_gene: .
abundance: .

CDR3nt: TGCGCCAGCAGCTCGGACAGGTCGGATACGCAGTATTTT
CDR3aa: CASSSDRSDTQYF
j_gene: TRBJ2-3
len: 13
v_gene: TRBV5-1
d_gene: TRBD1
abundance: few

CDR3nt: TGTGCCAGCAGCTTAGGCGGGGGGATGGTGACAGATACGCAGTATTTT
CDR3aa: CASSLGGGMVTDTQYF
j_gene: TRBJ2-3
len: 16
v_gene: TRBV7-3
d_gene: TRBD2
abundance: .

CDR3nt: TGCGCCAGCAGCCAAGCCCCTCGAGGGGGGACTAATGAAAAACTGTTTTTT
CDR3aa: CASSQAPRGGTNEKLFF
j_gene: TRBJ1-4
len: 17
v_gene: TRBV4-3
d_gene: .
abundance: once

CDR3nt: TGCGCCAGCAGCCAAAGGGGACCCTCCGGGACCGGGGAGCTGTTTTTT
CDR3aa: CASSQRGPSGTGELFF
j_gene: TRBJ2-2
len: 16
v_gene: TRBV5-1
d_gene: .
abundance: few

CDR3nt: TGCGCCAGCAGCCGGACAGGTGAAGCTTTCTTT
CDR3aa: CASSRTGEAFF
j_gene: TRBJ1-1
len: 11
v_gene: TRBV4-1
d_gene: TRBD1
abundance: many

CDR3nt: TGTGCCAGCAGCTTATATCGGCCTTTGAACACTGAAGCTTTCTTT
CDR3aa: CASSLYRPLNTEAFF
j_gene: TRBJ1-1
len: 15
v_gene: TRBV7-2
d_gene: .
abundance: few

CDR3nt: TGTGCCATCAGTGCAACAGAGAACACTGAAGCTTTCTTT
CDR3aa: CAISATENTEAFF
j_gene: TRBJ1-1
len: 13
v_gene: TRBV10-3
d_gene: .
abundance: few

CDR3nt: TGCGCCAGCAGGAGAGGCGGTAGCTCCTACAATGAGCAGTTCTTC
CDR3aa: CASRRGGSSYNEQFF
j_gene: TRBJ2-1
len: 15
v_gene: TRBV5-1
d_gene: .
abundance: .